Listed here is a single TCR beta chain. Its antigen is unidentified. V gave up 2 bases and J gave up 2 bases; unmatched junction bases: 7. The CDR3 extends over 16 amino acids. Germline V CDR1 and CDR2: SGHDT, YYEEEE. This sample is part of a study of response to subunit inactivated influenza vaccine. In TCRdb, the RT-PCR reads were re-called with MiXCR into one record per CDR3 protein. Here the sample spans about 160,000 distinct CDR3 sequences, roughly 11% being singletons. Points from the study as a whole: Few new T cells, the authors suggested, are recruited by each seasonal influenza vaccination.

This TCR was recovered from a man aged 50-60 years who received an inactivated influenza vaccine. Sequenced here: non-naive T cells sorted from PBMCs, sampled about 40 days after vaccination. The chain uses TRBV5-6 and TRBJ2-3, with 8 bases fitting TRBD2. In DNA, the CDR3 is TGTGCCAGCAGCTTCCCCCCAGCGGGGGACACAGATACGCAGTATTTT. Translation gives CASSFPPAGDTDTQYF. The full variable domain, rest sourced from reference TRBV5-6 and TRBJ2-3, is DAGVTQSPTHLIKTRGQQVTLRCSPKSGHDTVSWYQQALGQGPQFIFQYYEEEERQRGNFPDRFSGHQFPNYSSELNVNALLLGDSALYLCASSFPPAGDTDTQYFGPGTRLTVL.